Shown below are 12 T cell receptor beta chains from a single sample sequenced in a study of response to subunit inactivated influenza vaccine. TCRdb called the RT-PCR reads again in MiXCR, with one record for every CDR3 protein. Among around 300,000 distinct CDR3 sequences listed, 20% to 25% were seen once. The source was PBMCs from blood, collected approximately 22 months after vaccination. These receptors came from a man aged 50 to 75 who received an inactivated influenza vaccine.

The chain uses TRBV29-1 and TRBJ1-2; 7 bases line up with TRBD1. After removal of 7 bases from V and 4 bases from J, the junction contained 9 bases not matched to a gene. The CDR3 has 13 residues. Germline V lookup: CDR1 SQVTM, CDR2 ANQGSEA. The CDR3 nucleotides read TGCAGCGCTTCACAGGGGTCCCTCTATGGCTACACCTTC. As protein: CSASQGSLYGYTF.

The table lists this clonotype with a few counts. V is TRBV28 and J is TRBJ1-5, with 7 nucleotides matching TRBD1. V lost 2 bases to trimming and J lost 2 bases; unmatched junction nucleotides: 3. The CDR3 length is 15 residues. Germline CDR1 is MDHEN and CDR2 is SYDVKM. CDR3 amino acids: CASSLADRRNQPQHF. The CDR3 DNA reads TGTGCCAGCAGTTTAGCGGACAGGCGCAATCAGCCCCAGCATTTT.

This chain joins TRBV4-1 and TRBJ1-5; no clear D gene. V was pared by 0 bases and J by 2 bases, with 11 bases between. CDR1 MGHRA and CDR2 YSYEKL come from the germline V gene. The CDR3 loop spans 16 amino acids. Written as DNA, the CDR3 is TGCGCCAGCAGCCAAGAGCTAGTATCGGGCAATCAGCCCCAGCATTTT. It encodes CASSQELVSGNQPQHF.

V usage is TRBV11-2 and J usage is TRBJ2-2; no clear D. CDR1 is SGHAT and CDR2 is FQNNGV in the germline V gene. V gave up 6 bases and J gave up 3 bases, with 11 bases separating them. The CDR3 covers 14 residues. The CDR3 DNA reads TGTGCCAGCAGGCTTGGGTCCGACACCGGGGAGCTGTTTTTT. This sequence encodes CASRLGSDTGELFF.

In this sample, this clonotype turned up a few times. The chain uses TRBV20-1 and TRBJ1-4; TRBD1 matches 7 bases. V shed 6 bases, J shed 0 bases, and the junction held 1 base outside the gene matches. This CDR3 region has 13 residues. Per germline, CDR1 DFQATT and CDR2 SNEGSKA (reference sequence). The CDR3 DNA follows: TGCAGTGCCGGGACAGCAACTAATGAAAAACTGTTTTTT. Amino acids: CSAGTATNEKLFF.

This clonotype was found many times. The chain employs TRBV20-1 and TRBJ1-1, with TRBD1 as a possible D gene (6 bases). The CDR3 length is 14 residues. The ends were cut back, 5 bases at V and 0 bases at J, with 13 bases in the middle. The V gene's germline CDR1 is DFQATT and CDR2 SNEGSKA (reference sequence). CDR3 coding DNA: TGCAGTGCTTCAGGGGCCACCATGAACACTGAAGCTTTCTTT. Translated: CSASGATMNTEAFF.

The V call is TRBV7-8, the J call TRBJ2-7; the match to TRBD2 covers 14 bases. The CDR3 covers 19 residues. Germline V CDR1 and CDR2: SGHVS, FQNEAQ. V was pared by 5 bases and J by 4 bases, with 16 bases of the junction left unmatched. The chain's CDR3 is CASSLGTSGRYLVGYEQYF. In DNA, the CDR3 is TGTGCCAGCAGCCTGGGGACTAGCGGGAGATACTTGGTTGGTTACGAGCAGTACTTC.

The DNA of the CDR3 is TGTGCCAGCAACGAATCCCCCCAGGGCACTGAAGCTTTCTTT. It specifies CASNESPQGTEAFF. The V and J genes are TRBV5-5 and TRBJ1-1; maybe TRBD1 (5 bases). Germline CDR1 reads SGHKS; CDR2 reads YYEKEE (reference sequence). This CDR3 is 14 amino acids long. V was clipped by 6 bases and J by 4 bases, with 16 bases between them.

The chain employs TRBV28 and TRBJ2-7; 11 positions agree with TRBD2. The CDR3 loop spans 13 amino acids. Germline V gene lookup returns CDR1 MDHEN and CDR2 SYDVKM. The trim removed 7 bases at V and 4 bases at J, leaving 3 bases unmatched. The CDR3 nucleotides read TGTGCCAGCAAACTAGCGGGGGCGTACGAGCAGTACTTC. Translating gives CASKLAGAYEQYF.

This chain joins TRBV5-1 and TRBJ1-1; D perhaps matches TRBD1 (5 bases). Germline CDR1 SGHRS, CDR2 YFSETQ. Trimming left V 2 bases short and J 3 bases short, with 11 bases between. The CDR3 has 14 residues. CDR3 in DNA: TGCGCCAGCAGCTTCGACGGGGGGGACACTGAAGCTTTCTTT. The encoded protein is CASSFDGGDTEAFF.

This clonotype was found a few times. This chain uses TRBV11-2 with TRBJ2-5, with TRBD2 identical over 10 bases. The CDR3 contains 15 residues. V gave up 6 bases and J gave up 7 bases; unmatched junction bases: 11. CDR1 SGHAT and CDR2 FQNNGV come from the germline V gene. CDR3: CASRTSGLPRGTQYF. In nucleotides, the CDR3 is TGTGCCAGCAGGACTAGCGGGCTCCCTCGGGGGACCCAGTACTTC.

The CDR3 is CASSGGTGSGEQYF. DNA of the CDR3: TGCGCCAGCAGCGGGGGGACAGGTTCAGGCGAGCAGTACTTC. This chain links TRBV5-1 with TRBJ2-7; 8 positions agree with TRBD1. From germline, CDR1 is SGHRS and CDR2 YFSETQ. Germline trimming cut 4 bases from V and 6 bases from J; bases unmatched to any gene: 9. This CDR3 is 14 amino acids long.